This TCR beta chain was identified in a study of T cells in Graves' hyperthyroidism and ophthalmopathy. The CDR3 totals 12 residues. The germline V gene encodes CDR1 DFQATT and CDR2 SNEGSKA (reference sequence). V was shortened by 0 bases and J by 13 bases, with 14 bases between the two germline ends. The investigators amplified TCR beta CDR3 regions from RNA transcripts. The HTBI primer set drove a first-round RT-PCR of the TCR CDR3. TCRdb re-called the multiplex PCR reads through MiXCR, storing one row per CDR3 protein. The sample gives 300,000 to 450,000 distinct CDR3 sequences, approximately 25% of which show up once; 73% is in the top ten.

The sample comprised blood. The TCR originated in a man aged 50-60 years with Graves' hyperthyroidism. The genes are TRBV20-1 and TRBJ2-3, with TRBD2 as a possible D gene (5 bases). CDR3 coding DNA: TGCAGTGCTAGAGAGGGAGCGGCCGTGGAGTATTTT. This encodes CSAREGAAVEYF.